The 12 T cell receptor beta chains listed next were all sequenced from one sample in a study of blood T cell repertoires in COVID-19. Assay: immunoSEQ multiplex PCR; the TCRdb copy retains only in-frame clones and omits some. The sample contains around 290,000 clones, around 90% of which appear only once. The sample comprised PBMCs or T cells enriched from blood (not recorded which). These receptors were obtained from a woman in her thirties or forties who had recovered from COVID-19.

The chain is built from TRBV25-1 and TRBJ1-2; TRBD1 is a possible D gene (5 bases). The ends were cut back, 0 bases at V and 4 bases at J, with 12 bases in the middle. Per the germline V gene, CDR1 is MGHDK and CDR2 is SYGVNS. This CDR3 has 15 residues. For the CDR3, the DNA is TGTGCCAGCAGTGAATATGGGCAGGGCGGCTATGGCTACACCTTC. It encodes CASSEYGQGGYGYTF.

The V call is TRBV4-2, the J call TRBJ1-2; TRBD1 agrees at 11 bases. Germline values: CDR1 LGHNA, CDR2 YNFKEQ. This CDR3 is 17 amino acids long. The J segment lost 4 bases and the V segment lost 1 base, leaving 8 bases of the junction unmatched. CDR3 DNA sequence: TGTGCCAGCAGCCAAGCTGGGACAGGGGGTGGAAGCTATGGCTACACCTTC. It is translated as CASSQAGTGGGSYGYTF.

The chain links TRBV30 to TRBJ1-4; TRBD1 might be the D (6 bases). The CDR3 has 16 amino acids. V lost 0 bases and J lost 2, with 13 bases in between. The germline V gene has CDR1 GTSNPN and CDR2 SVGIG (reference sequence). CDR3 loop: CAWSVGQGRTNEKLFF. As DNA, the CDR3 is TGTGCCTGGAGTGTAGGGCAGGGGCGGACTAATGAAAAACTGTTTTTT.

The chain combines TRBV9 with TRBJ2-3, with D perhaps TRBD1 (6 bases). This CDR3 is built from 15 residues. V was cut by 4 bases and J by 2 bases, with 14 bases left in between. Germline lookup yields CDR1 SGDLS and CDR2 YYNGEE. This chain's CDR3 is CASSTMDSPTDTQYF. CDR3 nucleotide sequence: TGTGCCAGCAGCACAATGGACAGCCCCACAGATACGCAGTATTTT.

CDR3 DNA: TGTGCCAGCAGCGTAGCTGGTAGCGGGGAAATCTACGAGCAGTACTTC. This gives the protein CASSVAGSGEIYEQYF. The chain is built from TRBV9 and TRBJ2-7, with 8 bases lining up with TRBD2. V was pared by 0 bases and J by 3 bases, with 8 bases of the junction left unmatched. Germline lookup yields CDR1 SGDLS and CDR2 YYNGEE. The CDR3 runs to 16 residues.

There are a few counts of this clone. In DNA form, the CDR3 reads TGTGCCAGCAGCTTAGGGATGCGAGGGGGTAACTTGGATACGCAGTATTTT. Translated, it gives CASSLGMRGGNLDTQYF. V is TRBV7-2 and J is TRBJ2-3, with D maybe TRBD1 (6 bases). CDR1 is SGHTA, CDR2 FQGNSA, per germline. Trimming stripped 1 base from V and 6 bases from J, with 20 bases between. The CDR3 totals 17 residues.

V and J are TRBV7-3 and TRBJ2-6, with D perhaps matching TRBD1 (5 bases). CDR1 is SGHTA, CDR2 FQGTGA, per germline. V was clipped by 5 bases and J by 0 bases, with 11 bases between them. The CDR3 is 16 residues long. The CDR3 DNA follows: TGTGCCAGCAGCCCAACAGGAAGCTCTGGGGCCAACGTCCTGACTTTC. Its protein product is CASSPTGSSGANVLTF.

V usage is TRBV6-2 or TRBV6-3 and J usage is TRBJ2-2, with 8 bases aligning to TRBD1. The CDR3 has 15 residues. CDR1 and CDR2 from the germline V gene are MNHEY and SVGEGT. With 6 bases clipped from V and 6 bases from J, the junction kept 9 bases outside the gene matches. The CDR3, as DNA: TGTGCCAGCAGCCGACAGGGGATGGTTCCCGGGGAGCTGTTTTTT. It translates to CASSRQGMVPGELFF.

V is TRBV4-3 and J is TRBJ2-1; D uncertain. CDR3 length equals 17 residues. Trimming cost V 0 bases and J 0 bases, with 12 bases left between them. CDR1 is LGHNA, CDR2 YSLEER, per germline. The CDR3 sequence is CASSQDPTTYSYNEQFF. In DNA form, the CDR3 reads TGCGCCAGCAGCCAAGATCCCACCACCTACTCCTACAATGAGCAGTTCTTC.

As for this clone: This specimen includes other DNA sequences encoding the same CDR3. V gene TRBV27 combines with J gene TRBJ1-1; D is perhaps TRBD1 (5 bases). Germline V gene lookup returns CDR1 MNHEY and CDR2 SMNVEV (reference sequence). V lost 3 bases, J lost 2 bases, and 10 bases lay in between. This CDR3 is built from 14 residues. The CDR3 DNA reads as TGTGCCAGCAGTTTGGCCGGGACTAACACTGAAGCTTTCTTT. Amino acids: CASSLAGTNTEAFF.

This rearrangement joins TRBV3-1 (or the pseudogene TRBV3-2) to TRBJ1-1, with TRBD1 as a possible D gene (6 bases). CDR1 LGHDT and CDR2 YNNKEL come from the germline V gene (reference sequence). The CDR3 consists of 14 residues. V lost 4 bases, J lost 1 base, and 10 bases lay in between. The CDR3: CASSLRQENTEAFF. CDR3 nucleotide sequence: TGTGCCAGCAGCCTTAGACAGGAGAACACTGAAGCTTTCTTT.

The V gene is TRBV2, the J gene TRBJ2-3; a weak D match, TRBD2 (7 bases). The V gene lost 8 bases and the J gene lost 4 bases, with 16 bases spanning the gap. This CDR3 has 14 residues. Germline lookup yields CDR1 SNHLY and CDR2 FYNNEI. The CDR3 sequence: CASRPRGGADTQYF. The CDR3 DNA is TGTGCCAGCCGCCCGAGGGGGGGCGCAGATACGCAGTATTTT.